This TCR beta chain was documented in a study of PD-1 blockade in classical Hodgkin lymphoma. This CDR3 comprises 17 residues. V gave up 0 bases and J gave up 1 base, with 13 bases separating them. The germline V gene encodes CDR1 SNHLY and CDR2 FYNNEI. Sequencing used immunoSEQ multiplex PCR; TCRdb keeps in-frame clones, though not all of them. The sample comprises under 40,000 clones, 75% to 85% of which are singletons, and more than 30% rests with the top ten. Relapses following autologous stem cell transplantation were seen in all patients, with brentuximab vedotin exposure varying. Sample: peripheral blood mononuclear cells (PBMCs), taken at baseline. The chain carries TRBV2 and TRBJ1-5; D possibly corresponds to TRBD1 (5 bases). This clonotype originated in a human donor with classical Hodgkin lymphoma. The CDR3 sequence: CASSEAEGWGSNQPQHF. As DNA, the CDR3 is TGTGCCAGCAGTGAAGCGGAGGGGTGGGGAAGCAATCAGCCCCAGCATTTT.